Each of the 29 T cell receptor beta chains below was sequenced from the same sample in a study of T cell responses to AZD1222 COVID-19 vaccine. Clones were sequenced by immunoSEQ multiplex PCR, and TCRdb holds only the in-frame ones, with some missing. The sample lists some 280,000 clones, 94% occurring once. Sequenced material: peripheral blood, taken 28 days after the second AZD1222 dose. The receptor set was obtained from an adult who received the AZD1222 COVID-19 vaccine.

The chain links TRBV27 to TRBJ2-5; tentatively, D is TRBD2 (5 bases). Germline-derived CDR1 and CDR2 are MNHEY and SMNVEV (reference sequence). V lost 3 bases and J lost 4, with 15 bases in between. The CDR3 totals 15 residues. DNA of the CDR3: TGTGCCAGCAGTTTCGTAGAGGGTGGAGGAGAGACCCAGTACTTC. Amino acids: CASSFVEGGGETQYF.

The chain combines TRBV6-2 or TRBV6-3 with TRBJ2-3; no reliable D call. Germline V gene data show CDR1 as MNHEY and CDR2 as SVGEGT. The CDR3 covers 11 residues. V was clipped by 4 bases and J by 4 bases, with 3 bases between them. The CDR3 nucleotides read TGTGCCAGCAGTTCAGCAGATACGCAGTATTTT. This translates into CASSSADTQYF.

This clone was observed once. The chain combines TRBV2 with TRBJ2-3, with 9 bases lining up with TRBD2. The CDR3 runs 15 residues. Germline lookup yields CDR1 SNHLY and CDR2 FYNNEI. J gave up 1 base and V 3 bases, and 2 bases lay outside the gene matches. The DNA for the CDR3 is TGTGCCAGCAGTGAGGTAGCGGGAGGCACAGATACGCAGTATTTT. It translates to CASSEVAGGTDTQYF.

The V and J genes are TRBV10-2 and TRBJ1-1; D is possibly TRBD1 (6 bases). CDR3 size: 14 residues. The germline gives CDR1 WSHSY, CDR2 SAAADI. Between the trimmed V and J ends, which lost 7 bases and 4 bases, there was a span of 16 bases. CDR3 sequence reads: CASMKAGEATEAFF. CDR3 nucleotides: TGCGCCAGCATGAAAGCAGGGGAGGCCACTGAAGCTTTCTTT.

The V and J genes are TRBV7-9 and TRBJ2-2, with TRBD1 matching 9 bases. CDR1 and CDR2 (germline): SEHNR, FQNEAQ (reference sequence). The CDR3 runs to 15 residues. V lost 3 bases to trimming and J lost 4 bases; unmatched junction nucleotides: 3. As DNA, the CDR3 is TGTGCCAGCAGCTTCGGGACAGGGCTCACCGGGGAGCTGTTTTTT. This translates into CASSFGTGLTGELFF.

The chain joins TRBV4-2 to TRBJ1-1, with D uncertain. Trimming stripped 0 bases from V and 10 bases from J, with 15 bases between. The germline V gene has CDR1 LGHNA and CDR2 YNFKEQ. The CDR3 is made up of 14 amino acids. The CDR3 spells CASSQDSDLWRAFF. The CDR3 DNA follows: TGTGCCAGCAGCCAAGATAGTGATCTGTGGAGAGCTTTCTTT.

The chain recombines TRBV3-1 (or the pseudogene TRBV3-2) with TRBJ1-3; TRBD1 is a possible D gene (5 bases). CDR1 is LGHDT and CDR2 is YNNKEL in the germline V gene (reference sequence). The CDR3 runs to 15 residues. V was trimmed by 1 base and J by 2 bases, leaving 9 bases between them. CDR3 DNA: TGTGCCAGCAGCCAAGGGGGGGGACCTGGAAACACCATATATTTT. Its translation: CASSQGGGPGNTIYF.

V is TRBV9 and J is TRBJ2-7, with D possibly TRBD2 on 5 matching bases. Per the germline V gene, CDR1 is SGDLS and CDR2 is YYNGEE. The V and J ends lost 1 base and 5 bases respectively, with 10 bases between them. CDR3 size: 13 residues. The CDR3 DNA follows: TGTGCCAGCAGCGTACGTTCCGGGGACGAGCAGTACTTC. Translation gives CASSVRSGDEQYF.

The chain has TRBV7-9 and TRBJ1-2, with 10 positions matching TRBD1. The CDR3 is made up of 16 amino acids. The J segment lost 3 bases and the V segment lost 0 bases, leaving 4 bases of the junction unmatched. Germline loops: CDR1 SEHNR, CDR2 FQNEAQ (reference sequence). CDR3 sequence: CASSLAIGTGDYGYTF. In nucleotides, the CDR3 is TGTGCCAGCAGCTTAGCGATAGGGACAGGGGACTATGGCTACACCTTC.

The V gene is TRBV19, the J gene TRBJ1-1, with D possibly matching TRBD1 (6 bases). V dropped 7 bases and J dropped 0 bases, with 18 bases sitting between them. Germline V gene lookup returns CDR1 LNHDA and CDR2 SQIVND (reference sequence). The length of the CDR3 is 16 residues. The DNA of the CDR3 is TGTGCCAGTAATGGGACATGGATGGTGCTGAACACTGAAGCTTTCTTT. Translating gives CASNGTWMVLNTEAFF.

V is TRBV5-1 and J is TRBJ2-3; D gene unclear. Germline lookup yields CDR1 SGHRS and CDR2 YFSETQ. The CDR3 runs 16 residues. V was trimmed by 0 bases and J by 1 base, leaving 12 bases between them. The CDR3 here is CASSLGGTRRTDTQYF. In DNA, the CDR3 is TGCGCCAGCAGCTTGGGGGGTACGAGACGCACAGATACGCAGTATTTT.

The chain's CDR3 is CASSTQGFYGYTF. The CDR3 DNA sequence: TGTGCCAGCAGTACGCAGGGGTTCTATGGCTACACCTTC. The V and J genes are TRBV12-3 or TRBV12-4 and TRBJ1-2; possibly TRBD1 for D (6 bases). This CDR3 is built from 13 residues. V was clipped by 5 bases and J by 4 bases, with 11 bases between them.

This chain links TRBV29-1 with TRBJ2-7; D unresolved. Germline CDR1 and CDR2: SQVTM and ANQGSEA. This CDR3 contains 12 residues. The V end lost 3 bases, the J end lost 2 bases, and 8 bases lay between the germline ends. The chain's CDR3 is CSVEAPPYEQYF. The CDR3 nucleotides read TGCAGCGTTGAGGCCCCTCCCTACGAGCAGTACTTC.

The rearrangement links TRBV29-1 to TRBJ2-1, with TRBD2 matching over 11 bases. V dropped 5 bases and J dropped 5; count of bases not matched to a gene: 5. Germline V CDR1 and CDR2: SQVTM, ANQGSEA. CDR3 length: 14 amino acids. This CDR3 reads CSVRTSGLHNEQFF. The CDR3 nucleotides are TGCAGCGTTCGGACTAGCGGGCTTCACAATGAGCAGTTCTTC.

The CDR3 DNA is TGTGCCAGTAGTCCAAGTGGGGCCAACGTCCTGACTTTC. The encoded protein is CASSPSGANVLTF. V and J are TRBV19 and TRBJ2-6; D unresolved. The CDR3 length is 13 residues. The ends were cut back, 5 bases at V and 3 bases at J, with 5 bases in the middle. From germline, CDR1 is LNHDA and CDR2 SQIVND (reference sequence).

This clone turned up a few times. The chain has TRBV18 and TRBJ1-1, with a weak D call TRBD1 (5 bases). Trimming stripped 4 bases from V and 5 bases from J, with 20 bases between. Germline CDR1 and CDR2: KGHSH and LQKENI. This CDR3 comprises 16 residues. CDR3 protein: CASSLDDLGGGTEAFF. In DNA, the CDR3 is TGTGCCAGCTCACTTGATGATTTGGGGGGTGGTACTGAAGCTTTCTTT.

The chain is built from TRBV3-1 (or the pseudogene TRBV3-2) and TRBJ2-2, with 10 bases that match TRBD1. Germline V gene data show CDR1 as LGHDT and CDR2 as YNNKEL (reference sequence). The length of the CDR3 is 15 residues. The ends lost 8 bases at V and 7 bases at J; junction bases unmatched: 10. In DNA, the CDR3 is TGTGCCAGCGCCCAGGGGACAGGGGTGGTCGGGGAGCTGTTTTTT. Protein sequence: CASAQGTGVVGELFF.

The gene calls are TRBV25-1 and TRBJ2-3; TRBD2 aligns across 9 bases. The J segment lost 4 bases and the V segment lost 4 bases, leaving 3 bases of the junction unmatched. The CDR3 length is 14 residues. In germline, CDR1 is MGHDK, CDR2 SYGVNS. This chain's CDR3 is CASSGGTSPDTQYF. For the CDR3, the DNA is TGTGCCAGCAGTGGAGGGACTAGCCCAGATACGCAGTATTTT.

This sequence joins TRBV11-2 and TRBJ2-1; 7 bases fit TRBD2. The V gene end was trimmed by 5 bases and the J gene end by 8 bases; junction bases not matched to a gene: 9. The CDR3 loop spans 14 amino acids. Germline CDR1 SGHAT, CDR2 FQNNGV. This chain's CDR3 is CASSPWGGSHEQFF. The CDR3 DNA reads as TGTGCCAGCAGCCCATGGGGGGGATCCCATGAGCAGTTCTTC.

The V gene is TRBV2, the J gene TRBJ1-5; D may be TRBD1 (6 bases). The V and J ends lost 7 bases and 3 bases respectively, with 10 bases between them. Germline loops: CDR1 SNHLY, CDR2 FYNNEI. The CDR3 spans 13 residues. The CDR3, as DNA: TGTGCCAGCACAGGGGAGTCCAATCAGCCCCAGCATTTT. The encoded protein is CASTGESNQPQHF.

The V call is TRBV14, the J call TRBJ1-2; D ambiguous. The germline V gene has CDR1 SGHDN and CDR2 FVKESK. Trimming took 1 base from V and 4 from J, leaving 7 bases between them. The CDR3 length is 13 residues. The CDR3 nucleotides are TGTGCCAGCAGCCAAGGTCTAGGCTATGGCTACACCTTC. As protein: CASSQGLGYGYTF.

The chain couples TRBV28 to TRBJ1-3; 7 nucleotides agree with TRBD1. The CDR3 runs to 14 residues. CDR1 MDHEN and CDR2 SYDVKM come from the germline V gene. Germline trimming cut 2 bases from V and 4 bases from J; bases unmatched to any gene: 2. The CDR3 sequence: CASSLGQVGNTIYF. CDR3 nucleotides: TGTGCCAGCAGTTTAGGACAGGTCGGAAACACCATATATTTT.

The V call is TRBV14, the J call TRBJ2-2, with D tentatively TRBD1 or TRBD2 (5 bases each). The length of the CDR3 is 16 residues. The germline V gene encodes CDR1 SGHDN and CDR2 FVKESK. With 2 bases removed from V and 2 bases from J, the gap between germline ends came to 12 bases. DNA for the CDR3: TGTGCCAGCAGCCAAAAGAGGGGCGGAAACACCGGGGAGCTGTTTTTT. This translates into CASSQKRGGNTGELFF.

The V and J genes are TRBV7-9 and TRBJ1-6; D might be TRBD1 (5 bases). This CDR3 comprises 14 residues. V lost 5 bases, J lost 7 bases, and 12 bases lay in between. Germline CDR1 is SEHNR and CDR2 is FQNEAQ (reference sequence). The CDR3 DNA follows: TGTGCCAGCAGCCTAGGGTGGGGGAATTCACCCCTCCACTTT. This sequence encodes CASSLGWGNSPLHF.

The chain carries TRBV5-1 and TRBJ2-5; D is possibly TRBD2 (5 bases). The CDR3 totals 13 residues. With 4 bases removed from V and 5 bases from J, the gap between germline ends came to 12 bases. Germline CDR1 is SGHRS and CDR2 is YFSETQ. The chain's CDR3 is CASSPSGFETQYF. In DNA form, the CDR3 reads TGCGCCAGCAGCCCTTCGGGGTTCGAGACCCAGTACTTC.

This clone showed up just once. The CDR3 region has the DNA TGTGCCAGCACCCGAGGCGGGGGCGCTTCCGGGGAGCTGTTTTTT. Its protein is CASTRGGGASGELFF. V and J are TRBV28 and TRBJ2-2; tentative D call: TRBD2 (7 bases). V was trimmed by 7 bases and J by 6 bases, leaving 18 bases between them. CDR1 MDHEN and CDR2 SYDVKM come from the germline V gene. The CDR3 runs to 15 residues.

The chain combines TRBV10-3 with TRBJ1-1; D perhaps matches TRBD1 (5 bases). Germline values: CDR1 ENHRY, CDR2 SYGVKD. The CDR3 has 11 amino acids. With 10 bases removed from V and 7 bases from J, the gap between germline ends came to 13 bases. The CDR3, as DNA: TGTGCCACTAGAGGGGACTTTGAAGCTTTCTTT. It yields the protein CATRGDFEAFF.

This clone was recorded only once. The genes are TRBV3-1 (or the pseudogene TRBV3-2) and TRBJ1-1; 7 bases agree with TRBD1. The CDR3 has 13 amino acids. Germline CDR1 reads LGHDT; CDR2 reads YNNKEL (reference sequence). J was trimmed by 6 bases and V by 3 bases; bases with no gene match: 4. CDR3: CASSHHRGAEAFF. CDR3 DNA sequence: TGTGCCAGCAGCCATCACAGGGGTGCTGAAGCTTTCTTT.

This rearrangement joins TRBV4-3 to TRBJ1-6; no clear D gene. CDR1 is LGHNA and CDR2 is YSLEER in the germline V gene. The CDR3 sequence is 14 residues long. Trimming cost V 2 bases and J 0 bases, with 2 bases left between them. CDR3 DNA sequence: TGCGCCAGCAGCCAAAGCTCCTATAATTCACCCCTCCACTTT. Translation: CASSQSSYNSPLHF.